This passage covers 27 T cell receptor beta chains from one sample sequenced in a study of cytomegalovirus exposure and HLA in healthy donors. The PCR was carried out with 60 Vbeta primers and 13 Jbeta primers. The data were produced by immunoSEQ multiplex PCR, yet TCRdb's version contains in-frame clones alone and is incomplete. The sample holds some 150,000 clones; around 80% are singletons and the top ten take about 9.9%. Material for sequencing was PBMCs. The source is a young man in good health and CMV-seropositive.

The chain recombines TRBV20-1 with TRBJ2-7, with TRBD1 as a possible D gene (6 bases). Trimming removed 5 bases from V and 6 bases from J, with 11 bases in between. There are 11 residues in the CDR3. Germline-derived CDR1 and CDR2 are DFQATT and SNEGSKA (reference sequence). The CDR3 DNA follows: TGCAGTGCTCCGGGACAAGGCGAGCAGTACTTC. This encodes CSAPGQGEQYF.

The rearrangement joins TRBV18 to TRBJ2-3, with 8 bases matching TRBD2. V dropped 3 bases and J dropped 2; count of bases not matched to a gene: 19. Germline V gene sequence: CDR1 KGHSH, CDR2 LQKENI. CDR3 length: 20 residues. DNA of the CDR3: TGTGCCAGCTCACCCAGACAGAGACCTTGGCGGGAGGCAACCACAGATACGCAGTATTTT. Its protein is CASSPRQRPWREATTDTQYF.

This clone appeared once. The chain uses TRBV6-5 and TRBJ2-7; D perhaps matches TRBD1 (5 bases). The CDR3 contains 12 residues. Trimming took off 6 bases at V and 0 bases at J, with 6 bases between the two ends. The germline CDR1 and CDR2 sequences are MNHEY and SVGAGI. CDR3 amino acids: CASRDTSYEQYF. CDR3 in DNA: TGTGCCAGCAGGGACACCTCCTACGAGCAGTACTTC.

This chain links TRBV10-1 with TRBJ1-2, with 7 positions matching TRBD1. Germline CDR1 WNHNN, CDR2 SYGVQD (reference sequence). Germline trimming cut 4 bases from V and 2 bases from J; bases unmatched to any gene: 4. The CDR3 sequence is 14 residues long. This chain's CDR3 is CASSGDRTNYGYTF. CDR3 nucleotide sequence: TGCGCCAGCAGTGGGGACAGAACAAACTATGGCTACACCTTC.

This chain joins TRBV6-6 and TRBJ2-1, with a tentative D call TRBD1 (6 bases). This CDR3 has 14 amino acids. In germline, CDR1 is MNHNY, CDR2 SVGAGI (reference sequence). V lost 11 bases to trimming and J lost 4 bases, with 18 bases between them. The CDR3, as DNA: TGTGCCTCCCATGGGGACACCACTTACAATGAGCAGTTCTTC. The encoded protein is CASHGDTTYNEQFF.

This chain joins TRBV18 and TRBJ1-1; unclear D gene. Trimming removed 1 base from V and 0 bases from J, with 9 bases in between. Germline V gene sequence: CDR1 KGHSH, CDR2 LQKENI. The CDR3 runs to 15 residues. The CDR3 DNA sequence: TGTGCCAGCTCACCACGTCAGGTCCTGAACACTGAAGCTTTCTTT. It translates to CASSPRQVLNTEAFF.

This sequence joins TRBV7-3 and TRBJ2-3, with 10 bases matching TRBD2. The CDR3 extends over 16 amino acids. V gave up 2 bases and J gave up 3 bases; unmatched junction bases: 5. The germline CDR1 and CDR2 sequences are SGHTA and FQGTGA. As DNA, the CDR3 is TGTGCCAGCAGCTTAGTAGCGGGGGGACTAACAGATACGCAGTATTTT. It encodes CASSLVAGGLTDTQYF.

This clone was seen a few times. The chain links TRBV4-1 to TRBJ2-7; maybe TRBD1 (6 bases). Trimming took 0 bases from V and 4 from J, leaving 10 bases between them. The CDR3 has 14 amino acids. Germline lookup yields CDR1 MGHRA and CDR2 YSYEKL. CDR3 amino acids: CASSQEGHPYEQYF. CDR3 nucleotide sequence: TGCGCCAGCAGCCAAGAGGGACACCCATACGAGCAGTACTTC.

The chain is built from TRBV11-2 and TRBJ2-2, with 7 bases that match TRBD1. This CDR3 contains 14 residues. J was trimmed by 3 bases and V by 3 bases; bases with no gene match: 1. The germline V gene has CDR1 SGHAT and CDR2 FQNNGV. In nucleotides, the CDR3 is TGTGCCAGCAGCTTCGGGACAGACACCGGGGAGCTGTTTTTT. This encodes CASSFGTDTGELFF.

The rearrangement joins TRBV5-1 to TRBJ2-2; D unclear. Germline CDR1 reads SGHRS; CDR2 reads YFSETQ. Trimming removed 0 bases from V and 3 bases from J, with 9 bases in between. The CDR3 extends over 15 amino acids. The chain's CDR3 is CASSLGYSDTGELFF. As DNA, the CDR3 is TGCGCCAGCAGCTTGGGGTATTCGGACACCGGGGAGCTGTTTTTT.

This chain links TRBV5-1 with TRBJ1-1, with D possibly matching TRBD1 (5 bases). The CDR3 is made up of 14 amino acids. Germline CDR1 and CDR2: SGHRS and YFSETQ. Between the trimmed V and J ends, which lost 3 bases and 1 base, there was a span of 10 bases. CDR3 amino acids: CASSSTTENTEAFF. CDR3 DNA sequence: TGCGCCAGCAGCTCCACGACAGAGAACACTGAAGCTTTCTTT.

V and J are TRBV4-2 and TRBJ2-7; the D is unclear. Germline CDR1 and CDR2: LGHNA and YNFKEQ. CDR3 length equals 13 residues. Trimming cost V 4 bases and J 1 base, with 8 bases left between them. The CDR3 is CASSPPGSYEQYF. The CDR3 DNA reads as TGTGCCAGCAGCCCCCCCGGGTCCTACGAGCAGTACTTC.

The chain carries TRBV7-6 and TRBJ1-1; D not resolved. Germline-derived CDR1 and CDR2 are SGHVS and FNYEAQ. V shed 1 base and J shed 11 bases, with 14 bases lying between them. This CDR3 spans 13 amino acids. CDR3: CASSLGPSGEAFF. The DNA of the CDR3 is TGTGCCAGCAGCTTAGGGCCCTCCGGGGAGGCTTTCTTT.

Only a few counts were recorded for this clone. The chain combines TRBV4-3 with TRBJ2-7, with D possibly being TRBD2 (5 bases). Germline CDR1 reads LGHNA; CDR2 reads YSLEER. The V gene lost 4 bases and the J gene lost 3 bases, with 10 bases spanning the gap. The CDR3 is 13 residues long. CDR3 region: CASSLDAGYEQYF. In DNA form, the CDR3 reads TGCGCCAGCAGCCTCGACGCGGGCTACGAGCAGTACTTC.

V and J are TRBV6-5 and TRBJ2-1; TRBD2 matches at 7 bases. The CDR3 is made up of 13 amino acids. Germline V gene data show CDR1 as MNHEY and CDR2 as SVGAGI. In nucleotides, the CDR3 is TGTGCTTCAGCGGCTAGCGGATACAATGAGCAGTTCTTC. This translates into CASAASGYNEQFF.

Concerning this clone itself: One end of the junction does not line up with germline, which may come from a read error. The chain carries TRBV5-6 and TRBJ2-7, with D tentatively TRBD2 (6 bases). The germline V gene encodes CDR1 SGHDT and CDR2 YYEEEE. The CDR3 has 15 amino acids. For the CDR3, the DNA is TGTGCCAGCCGCTTGGAAGGGACTGGAAACTACGAGCAGTACTTC. This encodes CASRLEGTGNYEQYF. Full variable domain (rest looked up from reference TRBV5-6 and TRBJ2-7): DAGVTQSPTHLIKTRGQQVTLRCSPKSGHDTVSWYQQALGQGPQFIFQYYEEEERQRGNFPDRFSGHQFPNYSSELNVNALLLGDSALYLCASRLEGTGNYEQYFGPGTRLTVT.

V is TRBV27 and J is TRBJ2-5, with 12 bases identical to TRBD2. V lost 5 bases to trimming and J lost 2 bases; unmatched junction nucleotides: 15. The CDR3 sequence is 19 residues long. CDR1 is MNHEY, CDR2 SMNVEV, per germline (reference sequence). CDR3 sequence (DNA): TGTGCCAGCAGTCCGTTGGGGCGTCTAGCGGGGGGGCCGCAAGAGACCCAGTACTTC. It encodes CASSPLGRLAGGPQETQYF.

J is TRBJ2-7 and V is TRBV15; perhaps TRBD2 as D (6 bases). The CDR3 contains 19 residues. Trimming stripped 0 bases from V and 5 bases from J, with 26 bases between. CDR1 and CDR2 from the germline V gene are LNHNV and YYDKDF (reference sequence). The CDR3 bases are TGTGCCACCAGCAGAGATTTGATGAAATCCGGGAGAGGTACAAACGAGCAGTACTTC. Residues: CATSRDLMKSGRGTNEQYF.

The chain uses TRBV7-9 and TRBJ2-7; TRBD1 agrees at 9 bases. V was pared by 5 bases and J by 2 bases, with 10 bases of the junction left unmatched. Germline values: CDR1 SEHNR, CDR2 FQNEAQ (reference sequence). The CDR3 is made up of 16 amino acids. CDR3 coding DNA: TGTGCCAGCAGCCCCGGGGGGACAGGGTCAACCTACGAGCAGTACTTC. Amino acids: CASSPGGTGSTYEQYF.

The genes are TRBV18 and TRBJ2-5, with D perhaps matching TRBD2 (5 bases). V gave up 9 bases and J gave up 3 bases, with 17 bases separating them. Germline CDR1 is KGHSH and CDR2 is LQKENI. This CDR3 region has 14 residues. In DNA, the CDR3 is TGTGCCAGTTCCCTTCGGGGAAATGAAGAGACCCAGTACTTC. The encoded protein is CASSLRGNEETQYF.

This chain links TRBV7-8 with TRBJ2-5; 8 bases align to TRBD2. Germline-derived CDR1 and CDR2 are SGHVS and FQNEAQ. The CDR3 contains 15 residues. Trimming removed 5 bases from V and 5 bases from J; junction bases left unmatched: 10. The CDR3 spells CASSPAAGGGETQYF. As DNA, the CDR3 is TGTGCCAGCAGCCCAGCGGCGGGGGGCGGTGAGACCCAGTACTTC.

This chain links TRBV7-8 with TRBJ2-7; D is perhaps TRBD1 (5 bases). V was cut by 5 bases and J by 2 bases, with 10 bases left in between. This CDR3 region has 13 residues. Germline V gene sequence: CDR1 SGHVS, CDR2 FQNEAQ. The CDR3 nucleotides read TGTGCCAGCAGCCTCGACAGAACCTACGAGCAGTACTTC. It is translated as CASSLDRTYEQYF.

This clone was picked up a small number of times. The genes are TRBV5-1 and TRBJ2-3, with D perhaps TRBD1 (6 bases). Germline CDR1 SGHRS, CDR2 YFSETQ. Trimming removed 0 bases at V and 5 bases at J, with 7 bases between. The CDR3 extends over 13 amino acids. CDR3 amino acids: CASSLVGGDTQYF. In nucleotides, the CDR3 is TGCGCCAGCAGCTTGGTAGGGGGAGATACGCAGTATTTT.

J is TRBJ1-6 and V is TRBV6-5; a weak D match, TRBD1 (6 bases). Germline V lookup: CDR1 MNHEY, CDR2 SVGAGI. V was pared by 7 bases and J by 7 bases, with 20 bases between. This CDR3 comprises 16 residues. CDR3 loop: CASTYSRGAKNSPLHF. CDR3 nucleotides: TGTGCCAGCACCTACTCCCGGGGGGCAAAGAATTCACCCCTCCACTTT.

The rearrangement uses TRBV9 and TRBJ2-1; 10 positions match TRBD1. CDR3 length equals 14 residues. Germline V gene data show CDR1 as SGDLS and CDR2 as YYNGEE. V shed 3 bases, J shed 7 bases, and the junction held 4 bases outside the gene matches. The CDR3 here is CASSGQGARNEQFF. In nucleotides, the CDR3 is TGTGCCAGCAGCGGACAGGGGGCGAGGAATGAGCAGTTCTTC.

J is TRBJ2-7 and V is TRBV6-5, with a tentative D call TRBD1 (6 bases). This CDR3 region has 15 residues. Germline V CDR1 and CDR2: MNHEY, SVGAGI. V was pared by 6 bases and J by 3 bases, with 18 bases between. CDR3 nucleotides: TGTGCCAGCAGAACTGAAACAGGGATGTTCTACGAGCAGTACTTC. Translated, it gives CASRTETGMFYEQYF.

CDR3 coding DNA: TGTGCCAGTGACAGTACGAACACTGAAGCTTTCTTT. Translated: CASDSTNTEAFF. The chain employs TRBV19 and TRBJ1-1; D possibly corresponds to TRBD1 (5 bases). The CDR3 is 12 residues long. The V gene lost 8 bases and the J gene lost 1 base, with 8 bases spanning the gap. Germline CDR1 reads LNHDA; CDR2 reads SQIVND (reference sequence).